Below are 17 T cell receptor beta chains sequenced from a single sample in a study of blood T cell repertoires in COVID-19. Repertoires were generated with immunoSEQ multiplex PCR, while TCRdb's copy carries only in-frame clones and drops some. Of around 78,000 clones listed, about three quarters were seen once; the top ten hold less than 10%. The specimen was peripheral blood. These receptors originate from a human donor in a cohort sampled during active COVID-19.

CDR3 protein: CASSLELAALTEAFF. CDR3 nucleotides: TGCGCCAGCAGCTTGGAATTGGCCGCCCTCACTGAAGCTTTCTTT. This sequence joins TRBV5-1 and TRBJ1-1; D not certain. The CDR3 length is 15 residues. Trimming cost V 0 bases and J 4 bases, with 13 bases left between them. CDR1 and CDR2 from the germline V gene are SGHRS and YFSETQ.

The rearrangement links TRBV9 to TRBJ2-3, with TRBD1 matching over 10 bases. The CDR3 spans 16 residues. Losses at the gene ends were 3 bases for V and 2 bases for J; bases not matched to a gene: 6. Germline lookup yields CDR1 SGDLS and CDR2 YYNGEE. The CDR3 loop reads CASSGRGTGDTDTQYF. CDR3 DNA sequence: TGTGCCAGCAGCGGAAGGGGGACAGGGGACACAGATACGCAGTATTTT.

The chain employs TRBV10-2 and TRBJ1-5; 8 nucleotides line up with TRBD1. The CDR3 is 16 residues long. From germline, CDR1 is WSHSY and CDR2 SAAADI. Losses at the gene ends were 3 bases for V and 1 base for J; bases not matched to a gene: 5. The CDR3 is CASSDGQGASNQPQHF. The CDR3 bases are TGCGCCAGCAGTGACGGGCAGGGGGCAAGCAATCAGCCCCAGCATTTT.

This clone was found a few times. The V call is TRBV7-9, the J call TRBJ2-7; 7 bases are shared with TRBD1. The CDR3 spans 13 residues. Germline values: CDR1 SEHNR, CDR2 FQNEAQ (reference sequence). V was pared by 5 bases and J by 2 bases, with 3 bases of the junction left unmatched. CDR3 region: CASSTQGAYEQYF. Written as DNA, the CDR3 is TGTGCCAGCAGCACTCAGGGGGCCTACGAGCAGTACTTC.

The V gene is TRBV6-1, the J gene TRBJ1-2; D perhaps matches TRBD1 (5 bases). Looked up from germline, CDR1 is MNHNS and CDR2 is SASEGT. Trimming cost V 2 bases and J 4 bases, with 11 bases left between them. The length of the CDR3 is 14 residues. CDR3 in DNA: TGTGCCAGCAGTGAAACCGCAGGGCCCTATGGCTACACCTTC. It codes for CASSETAGPYGYTF.

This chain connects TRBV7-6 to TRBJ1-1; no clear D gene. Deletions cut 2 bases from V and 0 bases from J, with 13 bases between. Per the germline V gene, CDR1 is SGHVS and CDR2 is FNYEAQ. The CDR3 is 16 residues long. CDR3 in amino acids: CASSLQSGVMNTEAFF. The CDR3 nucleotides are TGTGCCAGCAGCTTACAATCCGGGGTAATGAACACTGAAGCTTTCTTT.

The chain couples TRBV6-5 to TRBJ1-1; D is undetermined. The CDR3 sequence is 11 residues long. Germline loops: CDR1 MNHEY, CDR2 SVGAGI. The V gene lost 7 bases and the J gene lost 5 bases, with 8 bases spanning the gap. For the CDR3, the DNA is TGTGCCAGCACCACCGGGACTGAAGCTTTCTTT. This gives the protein CASTTGTEAFF.

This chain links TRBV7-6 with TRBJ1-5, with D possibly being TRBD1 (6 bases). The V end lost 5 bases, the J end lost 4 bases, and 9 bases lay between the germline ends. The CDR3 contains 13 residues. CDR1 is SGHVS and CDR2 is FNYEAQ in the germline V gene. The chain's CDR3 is CASSLRGNQPQHF. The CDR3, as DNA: TGTGCCAGCAGCCTCAGGGGAAATCAGCCCCAGCATTTT. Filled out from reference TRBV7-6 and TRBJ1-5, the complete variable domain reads GAGVSQSPRYKVTKRGQDVALRCDPISGHVSLYWYRQALGQGPEFLTYFNYEAQQDKSGLPNDRFSAERPEGSISTLTIQRTEQRDSAMYRCASSLRGNQPQHFGDGTRLSIL.

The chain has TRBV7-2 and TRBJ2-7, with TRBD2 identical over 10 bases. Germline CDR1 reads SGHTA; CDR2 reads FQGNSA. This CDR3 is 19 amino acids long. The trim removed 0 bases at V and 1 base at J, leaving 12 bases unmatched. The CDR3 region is CASSLAGIAGGLYSYEQYF. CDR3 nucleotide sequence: TGTGCCAGCAGCTTAGCGGGGATAGCGGGGGGACTCTATTCCTACGAGCAGTACTTC.

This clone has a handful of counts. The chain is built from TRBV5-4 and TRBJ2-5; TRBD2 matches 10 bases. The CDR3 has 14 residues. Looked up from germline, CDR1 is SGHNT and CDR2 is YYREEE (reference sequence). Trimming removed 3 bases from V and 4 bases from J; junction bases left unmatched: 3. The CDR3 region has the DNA TGTGCCAGCAGCTCCGCTAGCGGGAGAGAGACCCAGTACTTC. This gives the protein CASSSASGRETQYF.

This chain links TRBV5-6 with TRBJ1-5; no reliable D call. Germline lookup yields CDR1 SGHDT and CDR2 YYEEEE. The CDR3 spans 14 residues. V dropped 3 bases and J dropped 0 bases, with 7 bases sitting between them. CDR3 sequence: CASSYGFSNQPQHF. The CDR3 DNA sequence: TGTGCCAGCAGCTACGGGTTTAGCAATCAGCCCCAGCATTTT. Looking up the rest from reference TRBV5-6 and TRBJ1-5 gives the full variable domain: DAGVTQSPTHLIKTRGQQVTLRCSPKSGHDTVSWYQQALGQGPQFIFQYYEEEERQRGNFPDRFSGHQFPNYSSELNVNALLLGDSALYLCASSYGFSNQPQHFGDGTRLSIL.

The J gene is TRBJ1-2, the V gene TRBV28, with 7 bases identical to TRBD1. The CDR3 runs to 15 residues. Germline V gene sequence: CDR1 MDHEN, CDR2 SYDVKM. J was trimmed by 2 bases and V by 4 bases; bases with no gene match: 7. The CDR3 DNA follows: TGTGCCAGCAGTTCTACAGGGGCAGGCAACTATGGCTACACCTTC. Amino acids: CASSSTGAGNYGYTF.

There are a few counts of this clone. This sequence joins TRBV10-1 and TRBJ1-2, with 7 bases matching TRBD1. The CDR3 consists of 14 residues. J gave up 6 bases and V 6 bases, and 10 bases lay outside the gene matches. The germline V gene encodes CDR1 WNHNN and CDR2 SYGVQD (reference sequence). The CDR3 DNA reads TGCGCCAGCAGCAACGGAGGGGGCAACAATGGCTACACCTTC. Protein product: CASSNGGGNNGYTF.

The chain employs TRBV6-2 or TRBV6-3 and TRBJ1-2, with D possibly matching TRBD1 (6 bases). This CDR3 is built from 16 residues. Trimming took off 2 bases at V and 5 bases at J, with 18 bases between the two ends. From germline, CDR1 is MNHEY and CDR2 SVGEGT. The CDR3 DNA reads TGTGCCAGCAGTTACACCCCTACCGGGGGGCAATATGGCTACACCTTC. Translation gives CASSYTPTGGQYGYTF.

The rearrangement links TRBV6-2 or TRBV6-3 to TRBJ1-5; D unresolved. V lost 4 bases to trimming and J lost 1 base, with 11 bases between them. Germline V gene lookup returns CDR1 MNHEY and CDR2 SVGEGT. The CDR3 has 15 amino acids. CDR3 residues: CASSWRWRSNQPQHF. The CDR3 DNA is TGTGCCAGCAGTTGGAGATGGAGAAGCAATCAGCCCCAGCATTTT.

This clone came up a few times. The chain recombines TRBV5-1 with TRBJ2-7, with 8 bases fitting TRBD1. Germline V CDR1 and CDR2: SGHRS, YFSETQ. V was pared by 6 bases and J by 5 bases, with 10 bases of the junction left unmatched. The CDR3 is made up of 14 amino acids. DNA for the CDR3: TGCGCCAGCACCATAGGACAGGGAAGGAACGAGCAGTACTTC. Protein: CASTIGQGRNEQYF. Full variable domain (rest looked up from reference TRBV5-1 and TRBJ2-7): KAGVTQTPRYLIKTRGQQVTLSCSPISGHRSVSWYQQTPGQGLQFLFEYFSETQRNKGNFPGRFSGRQFSNSRSEMNVSTLELGDSALYLCASTIGQGRNEQYFGPGTRLTVT.

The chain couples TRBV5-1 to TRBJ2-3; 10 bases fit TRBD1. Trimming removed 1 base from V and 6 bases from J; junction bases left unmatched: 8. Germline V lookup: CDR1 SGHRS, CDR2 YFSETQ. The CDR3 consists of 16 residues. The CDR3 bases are TGCGCCAGCAGCTTGATGGGGACAGGGGTTGGCGATACGCAGTATTTT. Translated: CASSLMGTGVGDTQYF.